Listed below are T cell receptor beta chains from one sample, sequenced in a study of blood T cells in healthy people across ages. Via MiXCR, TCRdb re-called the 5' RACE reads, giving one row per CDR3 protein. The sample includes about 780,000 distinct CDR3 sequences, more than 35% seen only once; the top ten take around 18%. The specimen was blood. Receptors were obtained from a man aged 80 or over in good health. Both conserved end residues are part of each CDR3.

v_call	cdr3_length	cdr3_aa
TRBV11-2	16	CAGSLDLRTGPDTQYF
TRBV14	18	CASSDDGEAGASYNEQFF
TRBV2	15	CASTSKRLAGDEQYF
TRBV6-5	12	CASSFSAGEQFF
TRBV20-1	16	CSARDKGTDYNSPLHF
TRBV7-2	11	CASSHQEEQFF
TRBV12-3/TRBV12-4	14	CASSLGQIAYEQYF
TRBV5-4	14	CASSFDGTQETQYF
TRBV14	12	CASSQKSYGYTF
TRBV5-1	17	CASSRLAGQMAKNIQYF
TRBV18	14	CASSPSRENQPQHF
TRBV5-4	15	CASSQDRPNTGELFF
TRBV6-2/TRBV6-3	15	CASSPRDRTPNGYTF
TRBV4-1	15	CASSSQRGGRETQYF
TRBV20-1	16	CSAGDTVSGSKGEQYF
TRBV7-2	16	CASSPNVGSGANVLTF
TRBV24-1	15	CATSAPSGNSNEQYF
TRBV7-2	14	CASSLESGSGEQFF
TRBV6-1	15	CASSEADSSYNEQFF
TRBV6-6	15	CASSPDRGWTDTQYF
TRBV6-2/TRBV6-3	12	CASSLYNTEAFF
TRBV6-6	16	CASSYSPVVYNEKLFF
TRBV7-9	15	CASSNRDRVFETQYF
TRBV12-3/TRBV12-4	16	CASSFLRLAEDNEQFF
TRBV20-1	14	CSARPLAGVETQYF
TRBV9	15	CASSARDSSNSPLHF
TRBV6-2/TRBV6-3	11	CASTTGIGYTF
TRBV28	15	CTSSTKQGARDEQYF
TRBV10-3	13	CAITDKSTDTQYF
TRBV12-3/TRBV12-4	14	CASSVKGPSSEQFF
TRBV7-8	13	CASSAARADTQYF
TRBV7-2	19	CASSSLGARGSLTYNEQFF
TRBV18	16	CASSPTLDRAQETQYF
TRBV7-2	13	CASTQNLQGEQYF
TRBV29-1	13	CSVEASGSLEQYF
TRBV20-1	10	CSGGDYGYTF
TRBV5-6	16	CAGSLKGWPGANVLTF
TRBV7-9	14	CASSREQLNQPQHF
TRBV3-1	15	CASSHPGQGGYEQYF
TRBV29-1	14	CSVEGRVSTDTQYF
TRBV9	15	CASSGRESLYNEQFF
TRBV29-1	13	CSVRGFLYNEQFF
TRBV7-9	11	CASTTGAEQFF
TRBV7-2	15	CASSSPGRANYGYTF